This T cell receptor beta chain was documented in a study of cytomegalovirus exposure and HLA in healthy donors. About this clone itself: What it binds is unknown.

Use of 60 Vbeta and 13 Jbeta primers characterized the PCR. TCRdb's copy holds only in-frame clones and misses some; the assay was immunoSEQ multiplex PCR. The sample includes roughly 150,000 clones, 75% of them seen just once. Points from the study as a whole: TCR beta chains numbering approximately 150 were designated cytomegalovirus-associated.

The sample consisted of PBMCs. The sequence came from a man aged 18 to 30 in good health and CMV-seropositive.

CDR3 in DNA: TGTGCCAGCAGCCCTCCCCTTTTAAGAGGTCAAGAGACCCAGTACTTC. It codes for CASSPPLLRGQETQYF. This chain links TRBV9 with TRBJ2-5; D remains ambiguous. The CDR3 extends over 16 amino acids. Germline values: CDR1 SGDLS, CDR2 YYNGEE. The V end was cut by 4 bases, the J end by 2 bases, with 18 bases between.